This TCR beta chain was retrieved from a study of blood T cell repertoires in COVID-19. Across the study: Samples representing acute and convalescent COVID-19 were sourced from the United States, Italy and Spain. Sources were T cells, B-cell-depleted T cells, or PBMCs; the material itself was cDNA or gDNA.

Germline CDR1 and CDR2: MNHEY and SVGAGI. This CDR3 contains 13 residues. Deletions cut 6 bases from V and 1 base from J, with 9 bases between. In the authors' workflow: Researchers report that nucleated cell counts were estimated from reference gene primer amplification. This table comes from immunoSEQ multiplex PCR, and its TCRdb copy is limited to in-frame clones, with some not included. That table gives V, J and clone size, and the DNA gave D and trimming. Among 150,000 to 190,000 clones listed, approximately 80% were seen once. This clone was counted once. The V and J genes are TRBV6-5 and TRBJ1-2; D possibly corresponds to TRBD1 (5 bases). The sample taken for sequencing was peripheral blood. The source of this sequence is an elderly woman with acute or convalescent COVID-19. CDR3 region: CASSDRLNYGYTF. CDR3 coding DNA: TGTGCCAGCAGCGACAGACTTAACTATGGCTACACCTTC.